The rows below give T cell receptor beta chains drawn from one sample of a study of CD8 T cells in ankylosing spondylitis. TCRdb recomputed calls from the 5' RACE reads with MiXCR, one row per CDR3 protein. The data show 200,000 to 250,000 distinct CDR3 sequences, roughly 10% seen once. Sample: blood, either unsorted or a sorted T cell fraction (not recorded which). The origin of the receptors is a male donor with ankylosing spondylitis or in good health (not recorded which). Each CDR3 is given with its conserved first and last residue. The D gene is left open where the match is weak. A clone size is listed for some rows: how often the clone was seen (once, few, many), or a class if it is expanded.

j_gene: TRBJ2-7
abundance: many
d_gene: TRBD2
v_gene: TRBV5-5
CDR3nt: TGTGCCAGCAGCTCCGGTCCTCTAGCGGGGGACTTCTCCTACGAGCAGTACTTC
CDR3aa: CASSSGPLAGDFSYEQYF

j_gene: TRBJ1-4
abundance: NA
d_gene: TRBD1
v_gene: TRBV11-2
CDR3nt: TGTGCCAGCAGCCGAACTGACAGGGGAGGTGAAAAACTGTTTTTT
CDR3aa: CASSRTDRGGEKLFF

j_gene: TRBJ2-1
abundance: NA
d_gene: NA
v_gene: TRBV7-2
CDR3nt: TGTGCCAGCAGCTTAGGAGGGGTGGGGCCATACAATGAGCAGTTCTTC
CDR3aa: CASSLGGVGPYNEQFF

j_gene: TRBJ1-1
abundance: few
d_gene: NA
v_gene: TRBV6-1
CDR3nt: TGTGCCAGCAGTGCCCAAGAAGGGTCGAACACTGAAGCTTTCTTT
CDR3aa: CASSAQEGSNTEAFF

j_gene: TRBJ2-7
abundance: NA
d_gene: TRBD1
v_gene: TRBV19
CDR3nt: TGTGCCAGTAGTCGACGGACAGGGAACTACGAGCAGTACTTC
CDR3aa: CASSRRTGNYEQYF

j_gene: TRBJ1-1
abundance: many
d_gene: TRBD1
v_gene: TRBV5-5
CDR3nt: TGTGCCAGCAGCTCACAGGGGGCTAGTACTGAAGCTTTCTTT
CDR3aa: CASSSQGASTEAFF

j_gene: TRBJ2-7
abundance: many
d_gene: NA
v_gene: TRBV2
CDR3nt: TGTGCCAGCAGCTTCGATCGGACCAGCTACGAGCAGTACTTC
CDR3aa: CASSFDRTSYEQYF

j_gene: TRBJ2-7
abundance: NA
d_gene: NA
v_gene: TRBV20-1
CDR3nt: TGCAGTGCTAGGCCCCCTGCACTGGTCGAGCAGTGCTTC
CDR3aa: CSARPPALVEQCF

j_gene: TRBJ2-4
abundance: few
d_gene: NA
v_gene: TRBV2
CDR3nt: TGTGCCAGCAGCGAGGAGCCGAGAAATCTAGGGGCCAAAAACATTCAGTACTTC
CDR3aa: CASSEEPRNLGAKNIQYF

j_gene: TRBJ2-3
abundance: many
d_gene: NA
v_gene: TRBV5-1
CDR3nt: TGCGCCAGCAGGACAGGAGATACGCAGTATTTT
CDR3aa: CASRTGDTQYF

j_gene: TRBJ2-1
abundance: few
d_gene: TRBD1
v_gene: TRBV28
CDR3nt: TGTGCCAGCAGTTCTCCCACAGGGGCCTACAATGAGCAGTTCTTC
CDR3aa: CASSSPTGAYNEQFF

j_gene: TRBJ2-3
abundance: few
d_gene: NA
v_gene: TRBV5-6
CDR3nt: TGTGCCAGCAGCTCCGTGGCAGGGGGCACAGATACGCAGTATTTT
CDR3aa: CASSSVAGGTDTQYF